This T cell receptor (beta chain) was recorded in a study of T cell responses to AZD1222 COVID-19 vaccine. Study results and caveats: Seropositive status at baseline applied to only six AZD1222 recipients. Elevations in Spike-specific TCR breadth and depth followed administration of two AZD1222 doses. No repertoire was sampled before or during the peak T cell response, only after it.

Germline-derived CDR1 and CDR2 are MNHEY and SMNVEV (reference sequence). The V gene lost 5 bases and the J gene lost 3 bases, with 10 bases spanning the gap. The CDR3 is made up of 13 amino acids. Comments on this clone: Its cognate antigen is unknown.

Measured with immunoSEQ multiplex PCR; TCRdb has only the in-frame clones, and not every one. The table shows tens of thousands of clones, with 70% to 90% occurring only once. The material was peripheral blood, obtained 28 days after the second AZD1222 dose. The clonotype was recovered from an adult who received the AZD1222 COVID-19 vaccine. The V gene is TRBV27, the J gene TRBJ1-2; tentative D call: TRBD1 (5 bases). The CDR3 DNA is TGTGCCAGCAGTCAAGGGGCCTACTATGGCTACACCTTC. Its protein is CASSQGAYYGYTF.